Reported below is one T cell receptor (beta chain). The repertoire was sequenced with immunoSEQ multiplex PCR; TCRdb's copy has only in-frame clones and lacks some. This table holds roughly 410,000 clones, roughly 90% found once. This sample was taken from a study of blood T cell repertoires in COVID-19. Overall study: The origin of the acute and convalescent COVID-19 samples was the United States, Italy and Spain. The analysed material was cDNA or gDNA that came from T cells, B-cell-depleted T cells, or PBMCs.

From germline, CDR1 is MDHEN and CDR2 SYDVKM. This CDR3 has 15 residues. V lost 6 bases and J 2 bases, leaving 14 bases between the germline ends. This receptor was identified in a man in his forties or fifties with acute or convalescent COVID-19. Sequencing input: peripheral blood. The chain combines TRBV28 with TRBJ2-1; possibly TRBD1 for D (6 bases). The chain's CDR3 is CASRAQGSAYNEQFF. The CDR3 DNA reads TGTGCCAGCAGGGCTCAGGGGTCGGCCTACAATGAGCAGTTCTTC.